The entry below describes one T cell receptor beta chain. This record comes from a study of control samples from healthy donors and cancer patients. The CDR3 is 13 amino acids. The ends lost 7 bases at V and 5 bases at J; junction bases unmatched: 8. The germline V gene has CDR1 SGHNT and CDR2 YYREEE (reference sequence). Generated by immunoSEQ multiplex PCR, the TCRdb table keeps only in-frame clones and is missing some. Of approximately 82,000 clones listed, just under 95% are singletons. Sequencing used blood. The receptor comes from a woman aged 18-35 years in good health. The rearrangement uses TRBV5-4 and TRBJ2-7; 8 nucleotides align to TRBD1. In DNA form, the CDR3 reads TGTGCCAGCTTCCGGACAGGGATCGACGAGCAGTACTTC. Translation gives CASFRTGIDEQYF. The entire variable domain, with the rest obtained from reference TRBV5-4 and TRBJ2-7, is as follows: ETGVTQSPTHLIKTRGQQVTLRCSSQSGHNTVSWYQQALGQGPQFIFQYYREEENGRGNFPPRFSGLQFPNYSSELNVNALELDDSALYLCASFRTGIDEQYFGPGTRLTVT.